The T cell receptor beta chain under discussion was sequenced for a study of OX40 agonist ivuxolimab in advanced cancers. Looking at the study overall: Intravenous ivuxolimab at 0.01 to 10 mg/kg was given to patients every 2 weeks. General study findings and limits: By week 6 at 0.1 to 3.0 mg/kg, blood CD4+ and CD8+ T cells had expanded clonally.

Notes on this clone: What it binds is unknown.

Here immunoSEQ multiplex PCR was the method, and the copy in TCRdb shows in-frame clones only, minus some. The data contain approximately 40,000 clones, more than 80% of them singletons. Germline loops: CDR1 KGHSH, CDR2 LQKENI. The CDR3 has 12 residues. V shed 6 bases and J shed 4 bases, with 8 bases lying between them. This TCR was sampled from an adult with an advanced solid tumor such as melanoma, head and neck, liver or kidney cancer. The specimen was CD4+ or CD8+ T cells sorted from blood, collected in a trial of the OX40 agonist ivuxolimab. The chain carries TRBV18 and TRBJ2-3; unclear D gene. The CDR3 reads CASSTQSDTQYF. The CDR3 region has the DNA TGTGCCAGCTCGACCCAGTCAGATACGCAGTATTTT.